In its sample, the clone carrying this T cell receptor beta chain was seen once. The data originate from a study of cytomegalovirus exposure and HLA in healthy donors. 60 Vbeta and 13 Jbeta primers were used in PCR. Profiling relied on immunoSEQ multiplex PCR, and the TCRdb table lists in-frame clones only, not all of them. The data contain about 140,000 clones, roughly 78% of them seen just once; the ten biggest clones take up 4.5% to 5%. Per the germline V gene, CDR1 is SEHNR and CDR2 is FQNEAQ (reference sequence). The CDR3 is 17 amino acids. This chain connects TRBV7-9 to TRBJ2-1; 8 bases fit TRBD2. The TCR originated in a man aged 25-45 years in good health. The sequenced sample consisted of PBMCs. The CDR3 sequence: CASPPGGTGGWGNEQFF. CDR3 nucleotide sequence: TGTGCAAGCCCTCCCGGGGGAACGGGAGGGTGGGGCAATGAGCAGTTCTTC.